This TCR beta chain is from a study of Graves' ophthalmopathy and Graves' hyperthyroidism. Amplified TCR beta CDR3 regions were obtained using RNA transcripts as template. Amplification began with first-round RT-PCR using HTBI primers, then second-round multiplex PCR was performed. Each CDR3 protein gets one entry after TCRdb re-called the multiplex PCR reads with MiXCR. The sample holds hundreds of thousands of distinct CDR3 sequences, approximately 39% seen once. The TCR originated in an adult man with Graves' ophthalmopathy. Sequencing was performed on peripheral blood.

CDR3 DNA: TGTGCCATCAGTGAGTCGGTCGGGGCCGGGGAAGAAAAACTGTTTTTT. It yields the protein CAISESVGAGEEKLFF. V gene TRBV10-3 combines with J gene TRBJ1-4; possibly TRBD1 for D (5 bases). The ends were cut back, 0 bases at V and 8 bases at J, with 16 bases in the middle. Germline V gene sequence: CDR1 ENHRY, CDR2 SYGVKD. There are 16 residues in the CDR3.